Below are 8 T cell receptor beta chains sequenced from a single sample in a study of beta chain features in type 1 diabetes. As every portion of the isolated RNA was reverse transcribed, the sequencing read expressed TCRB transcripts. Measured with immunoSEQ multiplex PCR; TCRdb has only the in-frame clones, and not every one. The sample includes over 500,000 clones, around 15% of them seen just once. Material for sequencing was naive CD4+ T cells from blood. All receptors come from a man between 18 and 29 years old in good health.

This CDR3 reads CASSQEGDTQYF. In DNA, the CDR3 is TGTGCCAGCAGCCAAGAAGGAGATACGCAGTATTTT. The chain uses TRBV4-2 and TRBJ2-3; D is uncertain. The V end lost 0 bases, the J end lost 5 bases, and 3 bases lay between the germline ends. This CDR3 contains 12 residues. Germline V gene data show CDR1 as LGHNA and CDR2 as YNFKEQ.

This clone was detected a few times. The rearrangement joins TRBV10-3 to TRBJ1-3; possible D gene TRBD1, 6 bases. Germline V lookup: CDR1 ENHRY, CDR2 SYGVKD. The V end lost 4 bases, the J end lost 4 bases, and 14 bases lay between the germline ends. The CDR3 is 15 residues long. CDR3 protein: CAISGTGAAGNTIYF. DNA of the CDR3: TGTGCCATCAGTGGAACGGGGGCAGCGGGAAACACCATATATTTT.

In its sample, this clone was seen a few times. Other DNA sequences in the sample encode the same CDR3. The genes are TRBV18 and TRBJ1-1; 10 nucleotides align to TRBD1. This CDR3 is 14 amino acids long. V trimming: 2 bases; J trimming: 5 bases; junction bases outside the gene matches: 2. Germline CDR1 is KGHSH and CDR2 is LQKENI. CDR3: CASSPGQGETEAFF. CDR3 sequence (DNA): TGTGCCAGCTCACCAGGACAGGGGGAGACTGAAGCTTTCTTT. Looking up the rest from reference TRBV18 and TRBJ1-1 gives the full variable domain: NAGVMQNPRHLVRRRGQEARLRCSPMKGHSHVYWYRQLPEEGLKFMVYLQKENIIDESGMPKERFSAEFPKEGPSILRIQQVVRGDSAAYFCASSPGQGETEAFFGQGTRLTVV.

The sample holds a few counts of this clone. CDR3 DNA: TGTGCCAGTAGTCTTGAGGGGAATGAGCAGTTCTTC. It encodes CASSLEGNEQFF. This rearrangement joins TRBV19 to TRBJ2-1, with D tentatively TRBD1 or TRBD2 (5 bases each). The germline CDR1 and CDR2 sequences are LNHDA and SQIVND (reference sequence). V was cut by 5 bases and J by 7 bases, with 9 bases left in between. The CDR3 extends over 12 amino acids.

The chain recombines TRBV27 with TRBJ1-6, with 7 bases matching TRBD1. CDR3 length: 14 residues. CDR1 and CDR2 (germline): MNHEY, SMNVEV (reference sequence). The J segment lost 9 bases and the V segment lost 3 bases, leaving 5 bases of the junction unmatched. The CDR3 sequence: CASSLTGRGSPLHF. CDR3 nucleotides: TGTGCCAGCAGTTTGACAGGGCGCGGTTCACCCCTCCACTTT.

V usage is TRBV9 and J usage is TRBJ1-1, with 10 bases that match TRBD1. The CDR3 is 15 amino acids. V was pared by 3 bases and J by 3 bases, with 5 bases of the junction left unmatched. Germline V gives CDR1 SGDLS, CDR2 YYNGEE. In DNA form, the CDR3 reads TGTGCCAGCAGCGGTGCGACAGGGGGCTACACTGAAGCTTTCTTT. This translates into CASSGATGGYTEAFF.

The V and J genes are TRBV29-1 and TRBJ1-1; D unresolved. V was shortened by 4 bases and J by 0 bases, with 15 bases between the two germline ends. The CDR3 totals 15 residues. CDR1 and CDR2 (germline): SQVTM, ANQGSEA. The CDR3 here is CSVVPGLYMNTEAFF. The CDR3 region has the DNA TGCAGCGTTGTCCCCGGCCTCTACATGAACACTGAAGCTTTCTTT.

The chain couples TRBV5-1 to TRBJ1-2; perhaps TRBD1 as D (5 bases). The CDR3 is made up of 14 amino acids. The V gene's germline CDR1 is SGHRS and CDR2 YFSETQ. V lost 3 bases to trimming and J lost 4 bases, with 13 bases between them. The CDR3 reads CASSYSAGTYGYTF. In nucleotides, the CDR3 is TGCGCCAGCAGCTACTCGGCGGGGACCTATGGCTACACCTTC.